These 28 T cell receptor beta chains share one sample of origin, sequenced in a study of cytomegalovirus exposure and HLA in healthy donors. Clones were read by immunoSEQ multiplex PCR, and TCRdb kept only the in-frame ones, dropping some. The table records over 200,000 clones, over 80% of them present only once. The sequencing input was PBMCs. These TCRs come from a woman aged 25 to 39 in good health and CMV-seropositive.

The chain uses TRBV5-1 and TRBJ1-2; TRBD1 matches at 8 bases. Germline V CDR1 and CDR2: SGHRS, YFSETQ. The CDR3 contains 14 residues. V was pared by 5 bases and J by 11 bases, with 14 bases of the junction left unmatched. CDR3 DNA: TGCGCCAGCAGTCATCAGTCAGGGGGCGCATGGTACACCTTC. Translating it yields CASSHQSGGAWYTF.

This clone has only one observation. The V gene is TRBV9, the J gene TRBJ1-2, with TRBD1 identical over 7 bases. The CDR3 contains 15 residues. The trim removed 4 bases at V and 8 bases at J, leaving 14 bases unmatched. CDR1 is SGDLS, CDR2 YYNGEE, per germline. DNA of the CDR3: TGTGCCAGCAGCCCTAGTAGTTCCAGGGGGGACGGCTACACCTTC. Protein: CASSPSSSRGDGYTF.

This clone was picked up one time. The CDR3 region has the DNA TGTGCCTCAAACGGGGCATCTGGGGCCAACGTCCTGACTTTC. It encodes CASNGASGANVLTF. V gene TRBV30 combines with J gene TRBJ2-6; D may be TRBD1 or TRBD2 (5 bases each). Trimming removed 7 bases from V and 1 base from J, with 11 bases in between. Germline assignment: CDR1 GTSNPN and CDR2 SVGIG (reference sequence). There are 14 residues in the CDR3.

V usage is TRBV5-6 and J usage is TRBJ2-1; TRBD2 is a possible D gene (5 bases). Germline V gives CDR1 SGHDT, CDR2 YYEEEE. The ends were cut back, 3 bases at V and 11 bases at J, with 12 bases in the middle. CDR3 size: 12 residues. Here the CDR3 DNA reads TGTGCCAGCAGCTCCCTCTCGGGGAAGCAGTTCTTC. Translation gives CASSSLSGKQFF.

The CDR3 loop reads CASSYSSSYNEQFF. The CDR3, as DNA: TGTGCCAGCAGCTATAGTAGCTCCTACAATGAGCAGTTCTTC. The rearrangement joins TRBV5-4 to TRBJ2-1; D is undetermined. This CDR3 contains 14 residues. Germline assignment: CDR1 SGHNT and CDR2 YYREEE (reference sequence). Between the trimmed V and J ends, which lost 3 bases and 0 bases, there was a span of 7 bases. The full variable domain, completed using reference TRBV5-4 and TRBJ2-1, is ETGVTQSPTHLIKTRGQQVTLRCSSQSGHNTVSWYQQALGQGPQFIFQYYREEENGRGNFPPRFSGLQFPNYSSELNVNALELDDSALYLCASSYSSSYNEQFFGPGTRLTVL.

The V and J genes are TRBV7-8 and TRBJ2-1, with 12 bases that match TRBD2. V shed 7 bases, J shed 6 bases, and the junction held 10 bases outside the gene matches. The germline V gene has CDR1 SGHVS and CDR2 FQNEAQ. This CDR3 has 16 amino acids. CDR3 residues: CASTLSSGRGGNEQFF. CDR3 coding DNA: TGTGCCAGCACGCTATCTAGCGGGAGGGGAGGCAATGAGCAGTTCTTC.

The CDR3 DNA is TGTGCCTGGAGTGACAGGGGTAACACCGGGGAGCTGTTTTTT. This gives the protein CAWSDRGNTGELFF. The chain joins TRBV30 to TRBJ2-2; 7 positions match TRBD1. The CDR3 totals 14 residues. Germline CDR1 GTSNPN, CDR2 SVGIG (reference sequence). J gave up 2 bases and V 1 base, and 1 base lay outside the gene matches. Based on the CDR3 plus reference TRBV30 and TRBJ2-2, the full variable domain is SQTIHQWPATLVQPVGSPLSLECTVEGTSNPNLYWYRQAAGRGLQLLFYSVGIGQISSEVPQNLSASRPQDRQFILSSKKLLLSDSGFYLCAWSDRGNTGELFFGEGSRLTVL.

The V call is TRBV11-3, the J call TRBJ2-1; TRBD2 might be the D (7 bases). The CDR3 has 17 residues. The V and J ends lost 5 bases and 0 bases respectively, with 17 bases between them. Germline V gives CDR1 SGHNT, CDR2 YENEEA. This CDR3 is CASSPGEGQSSYNEQFF. Written as DNA, the CDR3 is TGTGCCAGCAGCCCAGGGGAGGGTCAGAGCTCCTACAATGAGCAGTTCTTC.

In this sample, this clone turned up a few times. This chain joins TRBV7-9 and TRBJ1-2; the match to TRBD1 covers 7 bases. This CDR3 has 13 residues. The V gene end was trimmed by 3 bases and the J gene end by 3 bases; junction bases not matched to a gene: 1. Germline CDR1 and CDR2: SEHNR and FQNEAQ (reference sequence). The CDR3 loop is CASSFGQDYGYTF. CDR3 coding DNA: TGTGCCAGCAGCTTCGGACAGGACTATGGCTACACCTTC.

The rearrangement uses TRBV18 and TRBJ2-7; D is undetermined. V gave up 5 bases and J gave up 7 bases, with 6 bases separating them. Germline-derived CDR1 and CDR2 are KGHSH and LQKENI. This CDR3 comprises 10 residues. The DNA of the CDR3 is TGTGCCAGCTCAAATGGGGAGCAGTACTTC. This sequence encodes CASSNGEQYF.

V is TRBV19 and J is TRBJ1-2, with no clear D. The germline V and J ends were trimmed by 6 bases and 5 bases, with 4 bases remaining between them. CDR1 is LNHDA and CDR2 is SQIVND in the germline V gene (reference sequence). The CDR3 sequence is 10 residues long. The CDR3 nucleotides read TGTGCCAGTAGGGTTTATGGCTACACCTTC. It is translated as CASRVYGYTF.

This clone turned up a few times. CDR3 residues: CASSERGGTGELFF. The DNA of the CDR3 is TGTGCCAGCAGTGAAAGGGGTGGCACCGGGGAGCTGTTTTTT. This chain connects TRBV6-4 to TRBJ2-2; perhaps TRBD1 as D (5 bases). Deletions cut 3 bases from V and 4 bases from J, with 9 bases between. CDR3 length: 14 amino acids. Germline lookup yields CDR1 MRHNA and CDR2 SNTAGT.

This rearrangement joins TRBV7-9 to TRBJ2-7; D possibly matches TRBD1 or TRBD2 (7 bases each). Trimming took 5 bases from V and 3 from J, leaving 14 bases between them. The CDR3 is 14 amino acids. CDR1 is SEHNR, CDR2 FQNEAQ, per germline (reference sequence). The CDR3 loop is CASSPQGTIYEQYF. The CDR3 DNA sequence: TGTGCCAGCAGCCCACAGGGGACTATCTACGAGCAGTACTTC.

V usage is TRBV4-1 and J usage is TRBJ2-5; D possibly corresponds to TRBD1 (6 bases). V lost 4 bases and J lost 1, with 16 bases in between. Germline V gives CDR1 MGHRA, CDR2 YSYEKL. The CDR3 contains 16 residues. The CDR3 reads CASSLRGTRSQETQYF. Here the CDR3 DNA reads TGCGCCAGCAGCCTCAGGGGAACTCGCTCCCAAGAGACCCAGTACTTC.

This chain connects TRBV10-3 to TRBJ2-7, with D tentatively TRBD2 (5 bases). Trimming cost V 3 bases and J 6 bases, with 9 bases left between them. Germline assignment: CDR1 ENHRY and CDR2 SYGVKD. This CDR3 spans 12 amino acids. The CDR3 here is CAISESLAEQYF. CDR3 nucleotide sequence: TGTGCCATCAGTGAATCGCTAGCCGAGCAGTACTTC.

The CDR3 DNA reads as TGTGCCAGCAGGGGCACAGGGCAGGAACTCATTTTCTATGGCTACACCTTC. Translating it yields CASRGTGQELIFYGYTF. This chain links TRBV27 with TRBJ1-2; the D gene is possibly TRBD1 (6 bases). Germline V gene sequence: CDR1 MNHEY, CDR2 SMNVEV (reference sequence). The CDR3 has 17 amino acids. Trimming removed 6 bases from V and 4 bases from J, with 24 bases in between.

This rearrangement joins TRBV7-2 to TRBJ2-7; D perhaps matches TRBD2 (5 bases). The CDR3 is made up of 14 amino acids. CDR1 is SGHTA, CDR2 FQGNSA, per germline. V was clipped by 5 bases and J by 1 base, with 12 bases between them. The CDR3 reads CASSKRTHSYEQYF. CDR3 bases: TGTGCCAGCAGCAAGCGGACTCATTCCTACGAGCAGTACTTC.

The chain uses TRBV13 and TRBJ1-2; D unresolved. The CDR3 is made up of 11 amino acids. The germline CDR1 and CDR2 sequences are PRHDT and FYEKMQ (reference sequence). With 3 bases removed from V and 7 bases from J, the gap between germline ends came to 6 bases. CDR3 loop: CASSFRFGYTF. CDR3 bases: TGTGCCAGCAGCTTTCGATTTGGCTACACCTTC.

This clone was seen only a few times. CDR3: CASSERDSPNYGYTF. DNA for the CDR3: TGCGCCAGCAGCGAAAGGGACAGCCCTAACTATGGCTACACCTTC. The rearrangement joins TRBV4-1 to TRBJ1-2, with 7 bases fitting TRBD1. Germline CDR1 and CDR2: MGHRA and YSYEKL. CDR3 length: 15 amino acids. Trimming at V came to 5 bases and at J to 0 bases, leaving 6 bases not matched to a gene.

The chain recombines TRBV7-2 with TRBJ1-3; TRBD1 is a possible D gene (5 bases). The CDR3 loop spans 14 amino acids. The V end lost 2 bases, the J end lost 3 bases, and 8 bases lay between the germline ends. Per the germline V gene, CDR1 is SGHTA and CDR2 is FQGNSA. The chain's CDR3 is CASSLQGLGNTIYF. In DNA form, the CDR3 reads TGTGCCAGCAGCTTACAGGGCCTTGGAAACACCATATATTTT.

This clone is a singleton in its sample. This chain joins TRBV2 and TRBJ2-1, with 7 nucleotides matching TRBD1. The germline V gene encodes CDR1 SNHLY and CDR2 FYNNEI. The CDR3 contains 13 residues. The ends lost 6 bases at V and 9 bases at J; junction bases unmatched: 8. The DNA for the CDR3 is TGTGCCAGCAGGCGACAGGGTCGATCTGAGCAGTTCTTC. The encoded protein is CASRRQGRSEQFF.

CDR3 sequence (DNA): TGCAGTGCCCTCATGGGGTACGAGCAGTACTTC. Amino acid sequence: CSALMGYEQYF. The V gene is TRBV20-1, the J gene TRBJ2-7; D unresolved. With 6 bases removed from V and 4 bases from J, the gap between germline ends came to 10 bases. The CDR3 length is 11 residues. The germline gives CDR1 DFQATT, CDR2 SNEGSKA (reference sequence).

The genes are TRBV19 and TRBJ2-5; no firm D call. Germline values: CDR1 LNHDA, CDR2 SQIVND (reference sequence). The CDR3 spans 14 residues. With 5 bases removed from V and 1 base from J, the gap between germline ends came to 11 bases. The CDR3 region is CASSFSRTQETQYF. CDR3 nucleotide sequence: TGTGCCAGTAGTTTCTCGAGGACCCAAGAGACCCAGTACTTC. Full variable domain (rest looked up from reference TRBV19 and TRBJ2-5): DGGITQSPKYLFRKEGQNVTLSCEQNLNHDAMYWYRQDPGQGLRLIYYSQIVNDFQKGDIAEGYSVSREKKESFPLTVTSAQKNPTAFYLCASSFSRTQETQYFGPGTRLLVL.

The chain links TRBV25-1 to TRBJ2-5; D may match TRBD1 or TRBD2 (5 bases each). This CDR3 spans 14 amino acids. Trimming took off 2 bases at V and 7 bases at J, with 14 bases between the two ends. Germline CDR1 is MGHDK and CDR2 is SYGVNS. The CDR3 is CASSEDSGLGTQYF. The CDR3 DNA reads TGTGCCAGCAGTGAAGACAGCGGTCTCGGGACCCAGTACTTC.

This chain uses TRBV13 with TRBJ1-2, with 11 bases matching TRBD1. Trimming removed 0 bases from V and 9 bases from J; junction bases left unmatched: 6. Germline CDR1 is PRHDT and CDR2 is FYEKMQ (reference sequence). This CDR3 is 15 amino acids long. The CDR3 loop reads CASSLGQGQGASYTF. CDR3 sequence (DNA): TGTGCCAGCAGCTTAGGCCAAGGACAGGGGGCGAGCTACACCTTC. Variable domain in full (rest from reference TRBV13 and TRBJ1-2): AAGVIQSPRHLIKEKRETATLKCYPIPRHDTVYWYQQGPGQDPQFLISFYEKMQSDKGSIPDRFSAQQFSDYHSELNMSSLELGDSALYFCASSLGQGQGASYTFGSGTRLTVV.

The chain couples TRBV27 to TRBJ1-1; 8 bases match TRBD1. CDR3 length equals 14 residues. With 1 base clipped from V and 7 bases from J, the junction kept 5 bases outside the gene matches. Germline CDR1 and CDR2: MNHEY and SMNVEV (reference sequence). CDR3 in DNA: TGTGCCAGCAGTTTATTGGGGGGGACAGGTGAAGCTTTCTTT. Protein: CASSLLGGTGEAFF.

V is TRBV13 and J is TRBJ2-1; D is perhaps TRBD2 (5 bases). There are 15 residues in the CDR3. The germline gives CDR1 PRHDT, CDR2 FYEKMQ (reference sequence). V lost 5 bases and J 2 bases, leaving 13 bases between the germline ends. CDR3 protein: CASSPTSTPYNEQFF. The CDR3 DNA is TGTGCCAGCAGCCCCACTAGTACCCCCTACAATGAGCAGTTCTTC.

The chain employs TRBV29-1 and TRBJ2-1; 9 nucleotides agree with TRBD1. V was clipped by 4 bases and J by 10 bases; unmatched bases: 8. Germline CDR1 is SQVTM and CDR2 is ANQGSEA. CDR3 length: 13 amino acids. CDR3 sequence: CSVGGTGMGEQFF. Here the CDR3 DNA reads TGCAGCGTTGGTGGGACAGGGATGGGCGAGCAGTTCTTC.